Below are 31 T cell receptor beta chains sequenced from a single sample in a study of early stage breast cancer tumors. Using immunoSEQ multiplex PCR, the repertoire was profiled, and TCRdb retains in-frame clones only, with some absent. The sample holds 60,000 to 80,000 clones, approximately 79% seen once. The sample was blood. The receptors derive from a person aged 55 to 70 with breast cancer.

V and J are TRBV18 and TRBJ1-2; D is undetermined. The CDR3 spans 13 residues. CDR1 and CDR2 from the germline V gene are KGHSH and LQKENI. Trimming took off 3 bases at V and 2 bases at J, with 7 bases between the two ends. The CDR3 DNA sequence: TGTGCCAGCTCACCGCAAAAAAACTATGGCTACACCTTC. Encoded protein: CASSPQKNYGYTF.

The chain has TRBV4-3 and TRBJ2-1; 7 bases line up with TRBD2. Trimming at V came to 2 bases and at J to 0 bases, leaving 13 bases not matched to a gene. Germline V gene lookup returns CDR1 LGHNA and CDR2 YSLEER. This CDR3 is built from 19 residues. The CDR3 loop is CASSQSGTITKSSYNEQFF. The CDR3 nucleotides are TGCGCCAGCAGCCAATCCGGGACTATCACTAAGAGCTCCTACAATGAGCAGTTCTTC.

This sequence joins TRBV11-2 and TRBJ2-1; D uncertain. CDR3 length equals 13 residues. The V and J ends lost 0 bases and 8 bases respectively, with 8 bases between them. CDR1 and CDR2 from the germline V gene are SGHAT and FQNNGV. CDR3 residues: CASSLDLRYEQFF. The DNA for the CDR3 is TGTGCCAGCAGCTTAGATCTGAGGTATGAGCAGTTCTTC.

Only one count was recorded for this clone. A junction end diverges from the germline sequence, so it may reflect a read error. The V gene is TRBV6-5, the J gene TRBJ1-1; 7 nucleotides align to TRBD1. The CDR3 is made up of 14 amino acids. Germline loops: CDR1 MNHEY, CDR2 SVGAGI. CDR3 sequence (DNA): TGTGCCATCAGTGAGAGAACAGGGGACACTGAAGCTTTCTTT. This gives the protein CAISERTGDTEAFF.

This CDR3 reads CASSQSPGTGTYNEQFF. The CDR3 coding sequence is TGTGCCAGCTCACAAAGCCCCGGGACAGGGACCTACAATGAGCAGTTCTTC. The V and J genes are TRBV18 and TRBJ2-1, with TRBD1 identical over 9 bases. The CDR3 is 17 residues long. Trimming at V came to 4 bases and at J to 2 bases, leaving 9 bases not matched to a gene. CDR1 KGHSH and CDR2 LQKENI come from the germline V gene. The full variable domain, completed using reference TRBV18 and TRBJ2-1, is NAGVMQNPRHLVRRRGQEARLRCSPMKGHSHVYWYRQLPEEGLKFMVYLQKENIIDESGMPKERFSAEFPKEGPSILRIQQVVRGDSAAYFCASSQSPGTGTYNEQFFGPGTRLTVL.

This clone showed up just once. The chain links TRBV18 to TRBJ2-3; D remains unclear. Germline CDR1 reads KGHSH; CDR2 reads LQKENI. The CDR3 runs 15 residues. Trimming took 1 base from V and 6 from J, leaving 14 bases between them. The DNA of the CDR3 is TGTGCCAGCTCACCACAAAGTCCATCTCTTGATACGCAGTATTTT. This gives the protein CASSPQSPSLDTQYF.

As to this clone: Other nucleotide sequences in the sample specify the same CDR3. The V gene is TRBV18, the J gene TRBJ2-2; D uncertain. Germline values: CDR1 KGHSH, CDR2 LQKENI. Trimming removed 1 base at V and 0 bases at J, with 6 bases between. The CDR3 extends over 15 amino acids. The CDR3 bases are TGTGCCAGCTCACCACGGGCGGCGAACACCGGGGAGCTGTTTTTT. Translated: CASSPRAANTGELFF.

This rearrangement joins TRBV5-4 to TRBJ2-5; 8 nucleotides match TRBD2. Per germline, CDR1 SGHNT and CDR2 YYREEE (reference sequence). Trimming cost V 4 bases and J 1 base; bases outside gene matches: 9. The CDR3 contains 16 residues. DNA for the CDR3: TGTGCCAGCAGCCGGACCAGCGGGAGCTTCCAAGAGACCCAGTACTTC. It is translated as CASSRTSGSFQETQYF. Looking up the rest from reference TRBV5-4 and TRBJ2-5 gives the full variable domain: ETGVTQSPTHLIKTRGQQVTLRCSSQSGHNTVSWYQQALGQGPQFIFQYYREEENGRGNFPPRFSGLQFPNYSSELNVNALELDDSALYLCASSRTSGSFQETQYFGPGTRLLVL.

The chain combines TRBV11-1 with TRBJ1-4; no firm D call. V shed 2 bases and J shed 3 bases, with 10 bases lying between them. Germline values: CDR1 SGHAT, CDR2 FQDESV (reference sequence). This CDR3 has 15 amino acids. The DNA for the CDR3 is TGTGCCAGCAGCTTAAGAACAGCCTCTAATGAAAAACTGTTTTTT. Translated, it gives CASSLRTASNEKLFF.

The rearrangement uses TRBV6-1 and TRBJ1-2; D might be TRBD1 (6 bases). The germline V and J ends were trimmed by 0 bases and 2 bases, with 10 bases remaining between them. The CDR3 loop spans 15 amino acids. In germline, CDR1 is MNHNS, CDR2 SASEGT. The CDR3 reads CASSEAGTSNYGYTF. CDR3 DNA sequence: TGTGCCAGCAGTGAAGCGGGGACAAGCAACTATGGCTACACCTTC.

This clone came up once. The CDR3 loop is CSAAPGGGLNIQYF. The CDR3 nucleotides are TGCAGCGCGGCCCCTGGCGGGGGGCTGAACATTCAGTACTTC. The chain links TRBV29-1 to TRBJ2-4, with 8 bases lining up with TRBD2. V lost 7 bases and J lost 7; bases outside the gene matches: 12. The CDR3 runs 14 residues. Germline V gene lookup returns CDR1 SQVTM and CDR2 ANQGSEA.

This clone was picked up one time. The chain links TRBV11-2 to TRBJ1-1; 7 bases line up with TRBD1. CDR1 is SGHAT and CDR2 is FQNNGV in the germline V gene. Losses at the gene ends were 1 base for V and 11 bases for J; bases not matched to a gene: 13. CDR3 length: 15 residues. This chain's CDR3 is CASSLAPGQPDRAFF. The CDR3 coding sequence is TGTGCCAGCAGCTTAGCCCCGGGACAGCCTGATCGGGCTTTCTTT.

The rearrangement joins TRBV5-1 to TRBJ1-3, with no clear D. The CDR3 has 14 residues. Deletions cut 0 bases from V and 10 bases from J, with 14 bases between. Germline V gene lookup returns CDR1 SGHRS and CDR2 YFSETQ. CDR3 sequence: CASSLEPGGETIYF. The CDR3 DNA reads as TGCGCCAGCAGCTTGGAGCCAGGTGGTGAAACCATATATTTT.

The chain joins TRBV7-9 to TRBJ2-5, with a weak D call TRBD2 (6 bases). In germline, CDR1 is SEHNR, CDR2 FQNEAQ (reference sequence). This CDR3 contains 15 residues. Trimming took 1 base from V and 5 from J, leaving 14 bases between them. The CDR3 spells CASSLESGVRETQYF. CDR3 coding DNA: TGTGCCAGCAGCTTAGAATCGGGGGTTCGCGAGACCCAGTACTTC. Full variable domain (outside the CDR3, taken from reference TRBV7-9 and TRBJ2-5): DTGVSQNPRHKITKRGQNVTFRCDPISEHNRLYWYRQTLGQGPEFLTYFQNEAQLEKSRLLSDRFSAERPKGSFSTLEIQRTEQGDSAMYLCASSLESGVRETQYFGPGTRLLVL.

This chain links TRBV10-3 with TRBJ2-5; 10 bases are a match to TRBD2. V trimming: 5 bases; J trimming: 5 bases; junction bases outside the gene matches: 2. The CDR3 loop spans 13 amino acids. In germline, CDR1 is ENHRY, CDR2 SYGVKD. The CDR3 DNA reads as TGTGCCATCAGTAGTAGCGGGAGGGAGACCCAGTACTTC. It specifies CAISSSGRETQYF.

The CDR3 DNA is TGTGCGAGGGGGGACGGTAATTCACCCCTCCACTTT. Translation: CARGDGNSPLHF. The V and J genes are TRBV7-9 and TRBJ1-6, with a possible D match to TRBD1 (6 bases). Germline values: CDR1 SEHNR, CDR2 FQNEAQ (reference sequence). This CDR3 has 12 amino acids.

For the CDR3, the DNA is TGTGCCAGCAGTTACGGGTATACTGAAGCTTTCTTT. The encoded protein is CASSYGYTEAFF. The chain uses TRBV6-6 and TRBJ1-1; D gene ambiguous. CDR1 and CDR2 (germline): MNHNY, SVGAGI (reference sequence). V lost 2 bases and J lost 5, with 6 bases in between. The CDR3 runs 12 residues.

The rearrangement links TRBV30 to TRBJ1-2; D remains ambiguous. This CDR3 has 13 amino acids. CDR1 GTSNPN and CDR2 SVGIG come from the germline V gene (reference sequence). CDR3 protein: CVLGTVANYGYTF. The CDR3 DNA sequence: TGTGTCCTAGGCACAGTCGCTAACTATGGCTACACCTTC.

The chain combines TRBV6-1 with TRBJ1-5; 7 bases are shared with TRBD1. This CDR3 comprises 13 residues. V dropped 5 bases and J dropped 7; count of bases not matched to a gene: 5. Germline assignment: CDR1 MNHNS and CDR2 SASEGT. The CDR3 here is CASSPTGSQPQHF. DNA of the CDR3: TGTGCCAGCAGTCCGACAGGGTCACAGCCCCAGCATTTT.

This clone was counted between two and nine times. The CDR3 sequence: CASKSEIGFEQYF. Written as DNA, the CDR3 is TGTGCCAGCAAGTCGGAGATCGGCTTCGAGCAGTACTTC. This rearrangement joins TRBV6-1 to TRBJ2-7; no clear D gene. Between the trimmed V and J ends, which lost 7 bases and 6 bases, there was a span of 16 bases. Germline CDR1 reads MNHNS; CDR2 reads SASEGT. CDR3 length: 13 amino acids.

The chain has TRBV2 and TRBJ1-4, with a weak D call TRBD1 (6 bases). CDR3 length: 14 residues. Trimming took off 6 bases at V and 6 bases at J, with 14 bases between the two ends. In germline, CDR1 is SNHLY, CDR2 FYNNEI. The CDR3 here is CASRRSRTDEKLFF. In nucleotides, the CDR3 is TGTGCCAGCAGACGATCCAGGACAGATGAAAAACTGTTTTTT.

CDR3 protein: CASSQGQWDRSTDTQYF. The DNA for the CDR3 is TGTGCCAGCAGTCAAGGCCAGTGGGACAGGAGCACAGATACGCAGTATTTT. The genes are TRBV28 and TRBJ2-3; 8 bases are shared with TRBD1. The CDR3 has 17 amino acids. Trimming cost V 5 bases and J 0 bases; bases outside gene matches: 10. The germline gives CDR1 MDHEN, CDR2 SYDVKM. Using reference TRBV28 and TRBJ2-3 for the parts outside the CDR3, the full variable domain is DVKVTQSSRYLVKRTGEKVFLECVQDMDHENMFWYRQDPGLGLRLIYFSYDVKMKEKGDIPEGYSVSREKKERFSLILESASTNQTSMYLCASSQGQWDRSTDTQYFGPGTRLTVL.

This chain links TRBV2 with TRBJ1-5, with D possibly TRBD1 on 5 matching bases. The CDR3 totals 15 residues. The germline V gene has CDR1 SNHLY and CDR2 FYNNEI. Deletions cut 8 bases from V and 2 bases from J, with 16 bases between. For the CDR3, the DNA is TGTGCCAGCCGGGACGGCTCTGCGGGCAATCAGCCCCAGCATTTT. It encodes CASRDGSAGNQPQHF.

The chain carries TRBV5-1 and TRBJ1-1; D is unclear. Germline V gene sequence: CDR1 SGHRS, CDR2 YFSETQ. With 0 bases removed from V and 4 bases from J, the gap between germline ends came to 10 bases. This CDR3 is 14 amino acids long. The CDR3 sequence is CASSLAAGGTEAFF. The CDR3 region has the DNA TGCGCCAGCAGCTTGGCCGCAGGCGGCACTGAAGCTTTCTTT.

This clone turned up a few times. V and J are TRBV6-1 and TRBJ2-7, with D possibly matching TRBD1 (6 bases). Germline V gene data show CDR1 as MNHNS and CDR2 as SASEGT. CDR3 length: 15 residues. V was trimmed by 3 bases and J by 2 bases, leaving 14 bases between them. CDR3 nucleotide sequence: TGTGCCAGCAGTGAGGGCAGGGGCCGTACCTACGAGCAGTACTTC. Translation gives CASSEGRGRTYEQYF.

CDR3 sequence (DNA): TGTGCCAGCAGTAATTGGGACACCGTGGATGAGCAGTTCTTC. This gives the protein CASSNWDTVDEQFF. V and J are TRBV27 and TRBJ2-1; possible D gene TRBD1, 6 bases. V shed 5 bases and J shed 8 bases, with 16 bases lying between them. Germline-derived CDR1 and CDR2 are MNHEY and SMNVEV (reference sequence). The CDR3 loop spans 14 amino acids.

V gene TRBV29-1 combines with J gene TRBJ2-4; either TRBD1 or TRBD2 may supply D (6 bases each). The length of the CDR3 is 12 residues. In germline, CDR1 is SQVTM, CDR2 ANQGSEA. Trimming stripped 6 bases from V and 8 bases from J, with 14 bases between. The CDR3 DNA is TGCAGCGTCAAAAAGGGGGGAGACATTCAGTACTTC. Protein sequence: CSVKKGGDIQYF.

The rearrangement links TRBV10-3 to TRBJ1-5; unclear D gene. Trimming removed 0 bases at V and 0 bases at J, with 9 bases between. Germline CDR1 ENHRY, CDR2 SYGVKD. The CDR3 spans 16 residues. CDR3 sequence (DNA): TGTGCCATCAGTGAGTCTCGGACTGATAGCAATCAGCCCCAGCATTTT. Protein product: CAISESRTDSNQPQHF.

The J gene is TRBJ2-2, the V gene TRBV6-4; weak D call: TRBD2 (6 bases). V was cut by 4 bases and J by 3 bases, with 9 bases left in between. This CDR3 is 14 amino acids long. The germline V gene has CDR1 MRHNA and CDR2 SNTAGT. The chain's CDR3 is CASSVGEDTGELFF. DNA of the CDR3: TGTGCCAGCAGTGTAGGGGAGGACACCGGGGAGCTGTTTTTT.

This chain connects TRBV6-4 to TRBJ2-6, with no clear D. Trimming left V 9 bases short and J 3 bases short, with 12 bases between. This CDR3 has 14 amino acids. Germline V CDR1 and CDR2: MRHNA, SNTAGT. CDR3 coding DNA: TGTGCCAGTTCCCCTTCGGTTGGGGCCAACGTCCTGACTTTC. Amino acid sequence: CASSPSVGANVLTF.

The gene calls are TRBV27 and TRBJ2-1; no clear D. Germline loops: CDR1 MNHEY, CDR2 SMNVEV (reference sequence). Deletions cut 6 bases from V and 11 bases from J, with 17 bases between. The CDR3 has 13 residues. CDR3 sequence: CASRPSGPSKQFF. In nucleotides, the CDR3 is TGTGCCAGCAGACCGTCCGGCCCCTCGAAGCAGTTCTTC.